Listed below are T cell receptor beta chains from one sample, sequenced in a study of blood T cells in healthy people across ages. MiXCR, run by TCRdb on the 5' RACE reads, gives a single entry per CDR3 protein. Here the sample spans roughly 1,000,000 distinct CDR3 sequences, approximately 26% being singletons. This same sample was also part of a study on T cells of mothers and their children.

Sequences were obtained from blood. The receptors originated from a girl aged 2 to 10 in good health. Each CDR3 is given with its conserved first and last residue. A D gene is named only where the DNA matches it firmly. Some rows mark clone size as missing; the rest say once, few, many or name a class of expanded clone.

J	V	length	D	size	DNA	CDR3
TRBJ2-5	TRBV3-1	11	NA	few	TGTGCCAGCAGCCAAGATGATCAGAATTACTTC	CASSQDDQNYF
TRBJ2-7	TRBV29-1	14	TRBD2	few	TGCAGCGTTGAGGGAATTACTAGCGGCTACGAGCAGTACTTC	CSVEGITSGYEQYF
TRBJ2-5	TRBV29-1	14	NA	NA	TGCAGCGTTATTTTTGCCCGGTACCAAGAGACCCAGTACTTC	CSVIFARYQETQYF
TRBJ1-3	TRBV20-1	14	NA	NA	TGCAGTGCTAGGATCCGGGGGGCGGAAAACACCATATATTTT	CSARIRGAENTIYF
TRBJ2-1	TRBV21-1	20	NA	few	TGTGCCAGCAGCACCCGCCCTTCCTTAGCGGACTTAATCTCCTACAATGAGCAGTTCTTC	CASSTRPSLADLISYNEQFF
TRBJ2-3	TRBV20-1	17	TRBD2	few	TGCAGTGCTACTTTTCCGACTAGCGGGAGGAACACAGATACGCAGTATTTT	CSATFPTSGRNTDTQYF
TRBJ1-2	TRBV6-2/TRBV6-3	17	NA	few	TGTGCCAGCAGTTACGACGGAGCGGCGGATTCCTTCTATGGCTACACCTTC	CASSYDGAADSFYGYTF
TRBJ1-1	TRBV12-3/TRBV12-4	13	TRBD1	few	TGTGCCAGCCAGACAGGGGTTTGGACTGAAGCTTTCTTT	CASQTGVWTEAFF
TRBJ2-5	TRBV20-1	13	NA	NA	TGCAGTGCGGATACTGGAGGTGGGGAGACCCAGTACTTC	CSADTGGGETQYF
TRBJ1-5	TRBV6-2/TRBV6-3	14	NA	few	TGTGCCAGCTCAAGGGGAGACAGACGTCAGCCCCAGCATTTT	CASSRGDRRQPQHF
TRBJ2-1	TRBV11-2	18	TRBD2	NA	TGTGCCAGCAGCTTAGAACTAGCGGTAGGAATTAGCTACAATGAGCAGTTCTTC	CASSLELAVGISYNEQFF
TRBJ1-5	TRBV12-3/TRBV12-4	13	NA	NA	TGTGCCAGCAGTTTAGTGGGGTTTCAGCCCCAGCATTTT	CASSLVGFQPQHF
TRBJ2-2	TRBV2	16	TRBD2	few	TGTGCCAGCAGTGAAGCGCCGGGGGGGGTCGGCGGGGAGCTGTTTTTT	CASSEAPGGVGGELFF
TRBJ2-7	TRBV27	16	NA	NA	TGTGCCAGCAGAAAAGAGGTGCAGGAGGGTTCGGGCGAGCAGTACTTC	CASRKEVQEGSGEQYF
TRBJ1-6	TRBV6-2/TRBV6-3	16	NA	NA	TGTGCCAGCAGTTACCTATCAAGCTCCTATAATTCACCCCTCCACTTT	CASSYLSSSYNSPLHF
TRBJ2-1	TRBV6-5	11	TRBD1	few	TGTGCCAGCAGTTTTGGGACAGGGAAGTTCTTC	CASSFGTGKFF
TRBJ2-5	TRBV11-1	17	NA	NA	TGTGCCAGCAGCTTCCCTCAGACGGGAAGGAGTCAAGAGACCCAGTACTTC	CASSFPQTGRSQETQYF
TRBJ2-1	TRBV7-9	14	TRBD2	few	TGTGCCAGTACAAGTAGCGGGAGTGTTAACGAGCAGTTCTTC	CASTSSGSVNEQFF
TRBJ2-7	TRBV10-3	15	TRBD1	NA	TGTGCCATCAGTGAGTCCGGGGACAGCTCCTACGAGCAGTACTTC	CAISESGDSSYEQYF
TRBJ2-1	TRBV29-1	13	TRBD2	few	TGCAGCGTTGACCGCGGGAGGGGCAATGAGCAGTTCTTC	CSVDRGRGNEQFF
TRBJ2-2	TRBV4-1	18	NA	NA	TGCGCCAGCAGCCAAGATACAGGGAGAGGTTTATTTGACGGGGAGCTGTTTTTT	CASSQDTGRGLFDGELFF
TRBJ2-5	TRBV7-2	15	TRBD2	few	TGTGCCAGCAACAGCGGGGGCCCATGGGGGGAGACCCAGTACTTC	CASNSGGPWGETQYF
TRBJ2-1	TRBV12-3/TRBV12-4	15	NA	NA	TGTGCCAGCGTCCTTCAGGGTTTGGAATACAATGAGCAGTTCTTC	CASVLQGLEYNEQFF
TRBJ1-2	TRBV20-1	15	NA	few	TGCAGTGCTAGTAGGAGGGGTGTTAGTGGCTATGGCTACACCTTC	CSASRRGVSGYGYTF
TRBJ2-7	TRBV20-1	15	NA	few	TGCAGTGCTAGAGAACCCAGGGAACCCCACTACGAGCAGTACTTC	CSAREPREPHYEQYF
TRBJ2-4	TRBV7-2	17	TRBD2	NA	TGTGCCAGCAGCTTAACCCTAGCGGGAGGAGCCAAAAACATTCAGTACTTC	CASSLTLAGGAKNIQYF
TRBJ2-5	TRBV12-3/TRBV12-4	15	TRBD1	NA	TGTGCCAGCAGTTCAGCCGGGACAGGGGCAGAGACCCAGTACTTC	CASSSAGTGAETQYF
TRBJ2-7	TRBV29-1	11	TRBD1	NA	TGCAGCGTGGGGACAGACGGTGGGCAGTACTTC	CSVGTDGGQYF
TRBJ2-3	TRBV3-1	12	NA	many	TGTGCCAGCAGTCAACTTGCCGATACGCAGTATTTT	CASSQLADTQYF
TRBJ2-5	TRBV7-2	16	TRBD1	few	TGTGCCAGCAGCCGGTCGGCGGGACAGGGCCAGGAGACCCAGTACTTC	CASSRSAGQGQETQYF
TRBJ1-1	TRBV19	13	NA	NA	TGTGCCAGTAAAACAGGGACTTACACTGAAGCTTTCTTT	CASKTGTYTEAFF
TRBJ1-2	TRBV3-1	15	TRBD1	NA	TGTGCCAGCAGCCATTCGCCTGGACAGGGTAGCGGCTACACCTTC	CASSHSPGQGSGYTF
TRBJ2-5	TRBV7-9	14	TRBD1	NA	TGTGCCAGCAGCCCGTCGAACAGGGGGGAGACCCAGTACTTC	CASSPSNRGETQYF
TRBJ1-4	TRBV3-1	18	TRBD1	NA	TGTGCCAGCAGCCAAGATAAGAAAGGATACAGGGGTAATGAAAAACTGTTTTTT	CASSQDKKGYRGNEKLFF
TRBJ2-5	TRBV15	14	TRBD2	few	TGTGCCACCAGCAGGGGGGGGGAGCAAGAGACCCAGTACTTC	CATSRGGEQETQYF
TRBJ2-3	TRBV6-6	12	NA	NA	TGTGCCAGCAGTTACTCGAATGGGGCTTCCCATTTT	CASSYSNGASHF
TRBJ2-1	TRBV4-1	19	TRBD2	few	TGCGCCAGCAGATCGCAGCTACTAGCGGGAGGCCCCGGTTACAATGAGCAGTTCTTC	CASRSQLLAGGPGYNEQFF
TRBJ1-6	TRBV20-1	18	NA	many	TGCAGTGCTAGAGAGGCAGGGAGGGTTTATTTTTATAATTCACCCCTCCACTTT	CSAREAGRVYFYNSPLHF
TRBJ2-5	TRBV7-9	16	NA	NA	TGTGCCAGCAGCTTAGAGAGGTTGGCCTACCCCGAGACCCAGTACTTC	CASSLERLAYPETQYF
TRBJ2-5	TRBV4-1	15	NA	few	TGCGCCAGCAGCCAAGAGTTCAGGATACAAGAGACCCAGTACTTC	CASSQEFRIQETQYF
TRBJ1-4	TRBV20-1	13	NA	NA	TGCGGAACAGGCGGGAGAACTAATGAAAAACTGTTTTTT	CGTGGRTNEKLFF
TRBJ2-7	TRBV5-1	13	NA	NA	TGCGCCAGCAGCTTGAGTCGGCAGGGTTCGCAGTACTTC	CASSLSRQGSQYF
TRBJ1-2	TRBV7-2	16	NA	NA	TGTGCCAGCAGCTTATCCCCTACAGGGATCAACTATGGCTACACCTTC	CASSLSPTGINYGYTF
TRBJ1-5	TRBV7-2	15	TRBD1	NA	TGTGCCAGCAGCCTACTCGGGACAGGGGATCAGCCCCAGCATTTT	CASSLLGTGDQPQHF
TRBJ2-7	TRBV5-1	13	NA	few	TGCGCCAGCAGCTTGAGTGACGTCAACGAGCAGTACTTC	CASSLSDVNEQYF
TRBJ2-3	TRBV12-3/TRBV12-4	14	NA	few	TGTGCCAGCAGTTTTTGGACTACGACAGATACGCAGTATTTT	CASSFWTTTDTQYF
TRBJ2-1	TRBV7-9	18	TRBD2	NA	TGTGCCAGCAGCTTACGGCTAGCGGGGGGTTTTAACTACAATGAGCAGTTCTTC	CASSLRLAGGFNYNEQFF
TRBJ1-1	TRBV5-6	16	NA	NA	TGTGCCAGCAGCTTGAGTGAGGGACTAATGAACACTGAAGCTTTCTTT	CASSLSEGLMNTEAFF
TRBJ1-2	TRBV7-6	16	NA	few	TGTGCCAGCAGCTCCTCTCTACCACCCGACCTTTATGGCTACACCTTC	CASSSSLPPDLYGYTF
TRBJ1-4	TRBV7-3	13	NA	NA	TGTGCCAGTCCCAGACAGTGGAATGAAAAACTGTTTTTT	CASPRQWNEKLFF
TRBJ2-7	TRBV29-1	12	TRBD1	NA	TGCAGCGTTCTCCGGGACAGGGACGAGCAGTACTTC	CSVLRDRDEQYF
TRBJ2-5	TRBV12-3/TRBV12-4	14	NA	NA	TGTGCCAGCAGGGTCGCAGGGGCATCAGAGACCCAGTACTTC	CASRVAGASETQYF
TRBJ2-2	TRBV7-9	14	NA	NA	TGTGCCAGCAGCTTAAGTCTCACAACCAGGGAGCTGTTTTTT	CASSLSLTTRELFF
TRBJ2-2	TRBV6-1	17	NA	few	TGTGCCAGCAGTGAACTCTTTGGGCAGCTGAACACCGGGGAGCTGTTTTTT	CASSELFGQLNTGELFF